This T cell receptor (beta chain) was captured in a study of blood T cell repertoires in COVID-19. In the original analysis: Reference gene primer amplification gave nucleated cell count estimates. Sequencing was performed with immunoSEQ multiplex PCR; in TCRdb, only in-frame clones are kept and a portion is missing. Clonal size and the V and J genes are those of that table, whereas D and trimming came from the DNA. The top ten hold just over 1% of the sample, which has 300,000 to 450,000 clones, more than 70% seen once. Germline V lookup: CDR1 ENHRY, CDR2 SYGVKD. V shed 2 bases and J shed 10 bases, with 14 bases lying between them. This CDR3 spans 13 amino acids.

The sequence came from a woman aged 25 to 39 who had been exposed to COVID-19. The chain employs TRBV10-3 and TRBJ2-5; a weak D match, TRBD2 (5 bases). The sample taken for sequencing was PBMCs or T cells enriched from blood (not recorded which). The DNA of the CDR3 is TGTGCCATCAGTGAGCATGACAAGGCGGGCCAGTACTTC. Residues: CAISEHDKAGQYF.